This paragraph reports one T cell receptor beta chain. The antigen is unknown. The read ends 3 residues early relative to the CDR3; the germline J gene fills the gap. This entry comes from a study of T cells in women clearing cervical HPV infection. As for the study in general: Controls gave blood once infection was undetectable; cases at lesion identification. Findings and limits, study-wide: Repertoire richness, not evenness, was significantly elevated in CIN3+ cases versus controls.

The germline V and J ends were trimmed by 2 bases and 5 bases, with 10 bases remaining between them. CDR1 and CDR2 (germline): SGHTA, FQGNSA. CDR3 length equals 15 residues. Genomic DNA, averaging roughly 1,200 ng per sample, yielded TCR beta CDR3 via immunoSEQ. Using immunoSEQ multiplex PCR, the repertoire was profiled, and TCRdb retains in-frame clones only, with some absent. This sample contains approximately 31,000 clones. The rearrangement uses TRBV7-2 and TRBJ1-6, with a tentative D call TRBD1 (5 bases). This TCR was sampled from a woman aged 18-70 years with a cervical HPV16 infection that either progressed to CIN3+ or cleared (not recorded which). Sequencing input: blood buffy coat. The sequenced CDR3 bases are TGTGCCAGCAGCTTATCCCGACAGCATAATTCACCC. It codes for CASSLSRQHNSP. The full CDR3 is CASSLSRQHNSPLHF.